This entry describes one T cell receptor beta chain. The clone's antigen remains unknown. No much larger clonotype is one base removed from it; base qualities were not supplied. The data derive from a study of control samples from healthy donors and cancer patients (dated by TCRdb to the early 2020s). The germline ends are 6 bases apart after V is trimmed by 5 bases and J by 2 bases. The CDR3 numbers 13 residues from cysteine through phenylalanine. Just the 39-base CDR3 DNA is kept, in frame starting at base 1. CDR1 is given as LNHNV and CDR2 as YYDKDF, both from the germline V gene (reference sequence). To prepare the library, the immunoSEQ multiplex PCR assay was applied. Sourced from immuneACCESS, this table was stored by TCRdb with only in-frame sequences that have V and J called. A share of the clones is absent; for the studies checked, an unresolved V gene accounts for under half, and the remainder has no known explanation. The sample table contains approximately 190,000 clones; only one count was recorded for 91% of them. Approximately 1.8% of the sample is in the top ten clones.

The TCR sequence derives from a man aged 25-40 years in good health. The sequence links TRBV15 to TRBJ1-4, with no confidently assigned D gene. Sequenced: blood. The CDR3: CATSARTNEKLFF. At the DNA level, the sequence is TGTGCCACCAGCGCCCGGACTAATGAAAAACTGTTTTTT.